Below are 24 T cell receptor beta chains sequenced from a single sample in a study of cytomegalovirus exposure and HLA in healthy donors. PCR was performed using 60 Vbeta and 13 Jbeta primers. The data were produced by immunoSEQ multiplex PCR, yet TCRdb's version contains in-frame clones alone and is incomplete. Of some 200,000 clones listed, 75% to 85% are singletons. The material sequenced was PBMCs. Every receptor here comes from a girl aged 5-17 years in good health and CMV-seropositive.

For the CDR3, the DNA is TGTGCCAGCAGTTTTGTCGGGACAGGGAAAAACATTCAGTACTTC. Residues: CASSFVGTGKNIQYF. The chain links TRBV27 to TRBJ2-4; 9 positions agree with TRBD1. Germline-derived CDR1 and CDR2 are MNHEY and SMNVEV (reference sequence). V lost 3 bases to trimming and J lost 4 bases; unmatched junction nucleotides: 4. CDR3 length equals 15 residues.

The V and J genes are TRBV6-1 and TRBJ2-7, with 9 positions matching TRBD2. The germline gives CDR1 MNHNS, CDR2 SASEGT. The CDR3 is 14 amino acids. With 7 bases clipped from V and 4 bases from J, the junction kept 8 bases outside the gene matches. For the CDR3, the DNA is TGTGCCAGCAATGGCGGGGGGGAAGGTTACGAGCAGTACTTC. Residues: CASNGGGEGYEQYF.

V and J are TRBV9 and TRBJ1-1; 10 bases match TRBD1. CDR3 size: 17 residues. From germline, CDR1 is SGDLS and CDR2 YYNGEE. The ends lost 4 bases at V and 4 bases at J; junction bases unmatched: 13. CDR3 residues: CASSSRDRGYLGTEAFF. The DNA for the CDR3 is TGTGCCAGCAGCTCCCGGGACAGGGGTTATTTGGGCACTGAAGCTTTCTTT.

This chain links TRBV7-2 with TRBJ2-3; no clear D. From germline, CDR1 is SGHTA and CDR2 FQGNSA. This CDR3 has 13 residues. V was pared by 6 bases and J by 1 base, with 8 bases between. CDR3 loop: CASRREGTDTQYF. The CDR3 coding sequence is TGTGCCAGCAGGAGAGAAGGCACAGATACGCAGTATTTT.

J is TRBJ2-7 and V is TRBV30; possible D gene TRBD1, 6 bases. The CDR3 extends over 12 amino acids. V dropped 4 bases and J dropped 0 bases, with 7 bases sitting between them. Germline CDR1 and CDR2: GTSNPN and SVGIG (reference sequence). CDR3 amino acids: CAWKQGSYEQYF. The CDR3 DNA reads TGTGCCTGGAAACAGGGCTCCTACGAGCAGTACTTC.

The table lists this clone with a count of one. This sequence joins TRBV10-3 and TRBJ1-2; D possibly corresponds to TRBD1 (5 bases). CDR1 and CDR2 from the germline V gene are ENHRY and SYGVKD. V was cut by 3 bases and J by 8 bases, with 13 bases left in between. The CDR3 spans 13 residues. This CDR3 reads CAISDIGVGGYTF. The CDR3 DNA sequence: TGTGCCATCAGTGATATAGGGGTCGGCGGCTACACCTTC.

This chain connects TRBV5-1 to TRBJ1-6, with TRBD1 matching over 8 bases. The V gene's germline CDR1 is SGHRS and CDR2 YFSETQ. The CDR3 is 13 residues long. Losses at the gene ends were 5 bases for V and 5 bases for J; bases not matched to a gene: 0. DNA for the CDR3: TGCGCCAGCAGGACAGGGGATAATTCACCCCTCCACTTT. This codes for CASRTGDNSPLHF.

V is TRBV11-2 and J is TRBJ1-1; D possibly corresponds to TRBD1 (6 bases). This CDR3 contains 15 residues. Germline CDR1 reads SGHAT; CDR2 reads FQNNGV. V was trimmed by 5 bases and J by 7 bases, leaving 20 bases between them. The CDR3 loop reads CASSPGDKGVVEAFF. CDR3 DNA sequence: TGTGCCAGCAGCCCCGGGGACAAAGGGGTGGTTGAAGCTTTCTTT.

The V call is TRBV6-5, the J call TRBJ1-3; D remains unclear. The V and J ends lost 0 bases and 2 bases respectively, with 8 bases between them. The CDR3 is made up of 15 amino acids. Germline V CDR1 and CDR2: MNHEY, SVGAGI. Here the CDR3 reads CASSYSERAGNTIYF. The DNA of the CDR3 is TGTGCCAGCAGTTACTCCGAGCGGGCTGGAAACACCATATATTTT.

The sample holds a few counts of this clone. The J gene is TRBJ2-7, the V gene TRBV5-4; 7 bases are shared with TRBD2. From germline, CDR1 is SGHNT and CDR2 YYREEE (reference sequence). The V and J ends lost 4 bases and 0 bases, in that order; junction bases with no gene match: 7. The CDR3 runs to 15 residues. The CDR3 DNA is TGTGCCAGCAGCCCGAGCGGGGTAAGCTCCTACGAGCAGTACTTC. Translation gives CASSPSGVSSYEQYF.

The chain links TRBV5-1 to TRBJ1-2; no clear D gene. Germline V gives CDR1 SGHRS, CDR2 YFSETQ. The CDR3 is made up of 14 amino acids. Trimming took 0 bases from V and 4 from J, leaving 10 bases between them. In nucleotides, the CDR3 is TGCGCCAGCAGCTTGGGTGGGCAGAGCTATGGCTACACCTTC. Protein sequence: CASSLGGQSYGYTF.

V and J are TRBV4-1 and TRBJ2-3, with D maybe TRBD2 (5 bases). Trimming removed 3 bases at V and 4 bases at J, with 11 bases between. CDR3 length equals 14 residues. In germline, CDR1 is MGHRA, CDR2 YSYEKL. The CDR3, as DNA: TGCGCCAGCAGCCACGGGATATCCCCAGATACGCAGTATTTT. Translated, it gives CASSHGISPDTQYF.

This clone has just one count. The chain carries TRBV5-4 and TRBJ1-1, with 9 bases identical to TRBD1. Germline V gives CDR1 SGHNT, CDR2 YYREEE (reference sequence). CDR3 size: 16 residues. J lost 3 bases, V lost 3 bases, and 9 bases had no gene match. CDR3 residues: CASSSGTGFKDTEAFF. In nucleotides, the CDR3 is TGTGCCAGCAGCTCCGGGACAGGGTTTAAGGACACTGAAGCTTTCTTT. The full variable domain, in which reference TRBV5-4 and TRBJ1-1 provide the parts outside the CDR3, is ETGVTQSPTHLIKTRGQQVTLRCSSQSGHNTVSWYQQALGQGPQFIFQYYREEENGRGNFPPRFSGLQFPNYSSELNVNALELDDSALYLCASSSGTGFKDTEAFFGQGTRLTVV.

CDR3 residues: CASSLQVKDTQYF. The CDR3 DNA reads as TGTGCCAGCAGTCTGCAGGTTAAAGATACGCAGTATTTT. The rearrangement links TRBV2 to TRBJ2-3; D is undetermined. Between the trimmed V and J ends, which lost 5 bases and 5 bases, there was a span of 11 bases. Germline-derived CDR1 and CDR2 are SNHLY and FYNNEI. The CDR3 consists of 13 residues.

The chain uses TRBV4-1 and TRBJ2-3; 9 bases agree with TRBD1. The CDR3 runs to 15 residues. In germline, CDR1 is MGHRA, CDR2 YSYEKL. V dropped 0 bases and J dropped 5; count of bases not matched to a gene: 3. The CDR3 is CASSQEDRGQDTQYF. The CDR3 nucleotides read TGCGCCAGCAGCCAAGAGGACAGGGGCCAAGATACGCAGTATTTT.

This clone has a handful of counts. The chain uses TRBV7-8 and TRBJ2-5; unclear D gene. CDR1 and CDR2 (germline): SGHVS, FQNEAQ. This CDR3 region has 15 residues. V lost 5 bases to trimming and J lost 2 bases, with 15 bases between them. CDR3 residues: CASSPTPDFQETQYF. Written as DNA, the CDR3 is TGTGCCAGCAGCCCCACGCCTGACTTTCAAGAGACCCAGTACTTC.

This clone was recorded only once. The gene calls are TRBV10-1 and TRBJ2-2, with 9 positions matching TRBD1. Germline values: CDR1 WNHNN, CDR2 SYGVQD (reference sequence). V trimming: 4 bases; J trimming: 4 bases; junction bases outside the gene matches: 1. CDR3 length equals 14 residues. CDR3: CASSGQGGTGELFF. DNA of the CDR3: TGCGCCAGCAGTGGACAGGGGGGCACCGGGGAGCTGTTTTTT.

The V and J genes are TRBV30 and TRBJ2-7; 7 nucleotides agree with TRBD1. The CDR3 length is 12 residues. Germline-derived CDR1 and CDR2 are GTSNPN and SVGIG (reference sequence). The ends lost 4 bases at V and 3 bases at J; junction bases unmatched: 3. The CDR3 reads CAWNRGRYEQYF. The DNA of the CDR3 is TGTGCCTGGAACAGGGGCCGCTACGAGCAGTACTTC.

V usage is TRBV6-1 and J usage is TRBJ2-5, with D uncertain. CDR3 length equals 10 residues. The V gene's germline CDR1 is MNHNS and CDR2 SASEGT. Trimming pared 8 bases from V and 5 bases from J, leaving 6 bases between. CDR3 in DNA: TGTGCCAGCCGGTTGGAGACCCAGTACTTC. Translation gives CASRLETQYF.

The chain couples TRBV6-6 to TRBJ2-5, with 9 nucleotides matching TRBD1. The J segment lost 5 bases and the V segment lost 5 bases, leaving 0 bases of the junction unmatched. The germline V gene has CDR1 MNHNY and CDR2 SVGAGI (reference sequence). The CDR3 is 12 residues long. The CDR3: CASSDRGETQYF. CDR3 in DNA: TGTGCCAGCAGTGACAGGGGGGAGACCCAGTACTTC.

The chain couples TRBV10-1 to TRBJ2-3, with D possibly TRBD2 on 6 matching bases. Germline CDR1 is WNHNN and CDR2 is SYGVQD (reference sequence). The CDR3 has 14 residues. The germline V and J ends were trimmed by 3 bases and 9 bases, with 16 bases remaining between them. Here the CDR3 reads CASSDGHSGDTQYF. CDR3 nucleotide sequence: TGCGCCAGCAGTGATGGGCATTCGGGAGACACGCAGTATTTT.

V gene TRBV6-1 combines with J gene TRBJ1-6; maybe TRBD1 (6 bases). CDR1 and CDR2 from the germline V gene are MNHNS and SASEGT. Trimming removed 6 bases at V and 7 bases at J, with 10 bases between. The CDR3 spans 13 residues. The CDR3 reads CASSRGVNSPLHF. CDR3 sequence (DNA): TGTGCCAGCAGCAGGGGAGTAAATTCACCCCTCCACTTT.

The V call is TRBV27, the J call TRBJ1-5, with D possibly TRBD1 on 5 matching bases. Deletions cut 1 base from V and 0 bases from J, with 7 bases between. The CDR3 has 15 residues. Germline V gene lookup returns CDR1 MNHEY and CDR2 SMNVEV (reference sequence). The CDR3 DNA sequence: TGTGCCAGCAGTTTATGGCAGGGTAGCAATCAGCCCCAGCATTTT. Translation gives CASSLWQGSNQPQHF.

V usage is TRBV7-5 and J usage is TRBJ2-1; the table's D call TRBD1 went unverified against the DNA. TRBV7-5 is shown as a pseudogene. CDR3 length equals 15 residues. In DNA, the CDR3 is TGTGCCAGAAGCTTAGGAGGGGACAGGGGGACTGAGCAGTTCTTC. Residues: CARSLGGDRGTEQFF.